This record concerns one T cell receptor beta chain sequence. The data are from a study of T cells in Graves' hyperthyroidism and ophthalmopathy. Amplified TCR beta CDR3 regions derived from RNA transcripts. Using the HTBI primer set, a first-round RT-PCR was run on the TCR CDR3. TCRdb re-derived calls from the multiplex PCR reads in MiXCR, one entry per CDR3 protein. The sample yields hundreds of thousands of distinct CDR3 sequences, roughly 14% seen once. J lost 7 bases, V lost 3 bases, and 9 bases had no gene match. Germline loops: CDR1 GTSNPN, CDR2 SVGIG (reference sequence). The CDR3 consists of 15 residues.

The genes are TRBV30 and TRBJ2-3, with 11 nucleotides matching TRBD2. The TCR originated in a man younger than 30 with Graves' ophthalmopathy. Material for sequencing was blood. This CDR3 reads CAWRGLAESTNTQYF. The CDR3 DNA follows: TGTGCCTGGAGGGGACTAGCGGAAAGCACGAATACGCAGTATTTT.